This T cell receptor (beta chain) is drawn from a study of cytomegalovirus exposure and HLA in healthy donors. The PCR ran on 60 Vbeta and 13 Jbeta primers. Profiled with immunoSEQ multiplex PCR; TCRdb holds only in-frame clones, not every one. Among roughly 51,000 clones listed, 81% were seen once. CDR3 length equals 13 residues. The germline V gene encodes CDR1 SGHAT and CDR2 FQNNGV. The germline V and J ends were trimmed by 4 bases and 1 base, with 7 bases remaining between them. This TCR was sampled from a boy younger than 18 in good health and CMV-seropositive. V gene TRBV11-2 combines with J gene TRBJ1-1; possible D gene TRBD1, 6 bases. The sample consisted of PBMCs. The CDR3 region has the DNA TGTGCCAGCAGCTGGGGGCGGAACACTGAAGCTTTCTTT. As protein: CASSWGRNTEAFF.